This TCR beta chain was sequenced during a study of T-cell reconstitution after alpha-beta-depleted transplantation in children. Whole-study findings and limits: Reports say that about two months after transplant, the alpha-beta T cells came out of several hundred graft clones that had expanded. Several patients had high TCRbeta diversity at day 60; it came from surviving recipient T cells and thymic progenitors. T-cell numbers and diversity one year post-transplant derived largely from freshly generated T cells.

Trimming left V 1 base short and J 2 bases short, with 9 bases between. The CDR3 covers 14 residues. CDR1 SEHNR and CDR2 FQNEAQ come from the germline V gene (reference sequence). Unique molecular identifiers were incorporated during preparation of the TCRbeta library. In TCRdb, the PCR reads were re-called with MiXCR into one record per CDR3 protein. The sample shows 140,000 to 150,000 distinct CDR3 sequences, around 10% of them seen only once. In its sample, this clonotype was seen a few times. What it binds is not known. This receptor was taken from a female patient aged 2 to 10 who had a stem cell transplant for congenital amegakaryocytic thrombocytopenia, so the T cells may come from the graft donor. The gene calls are TRBV7-9 and TRBJ2-7, with unresolved D. Here the sequenced sample was PBMCs, mostly from graft donor cells, taken 180 days after TCRalphabeta/CD19-depleted stem cell transplant. The CDR3 here is CASSLGLFAYEQYF. CDR3 DNA: TGTGCCAGCAGCTTAGGCCTTTTTGCCTACGAGCAGTACTTC.